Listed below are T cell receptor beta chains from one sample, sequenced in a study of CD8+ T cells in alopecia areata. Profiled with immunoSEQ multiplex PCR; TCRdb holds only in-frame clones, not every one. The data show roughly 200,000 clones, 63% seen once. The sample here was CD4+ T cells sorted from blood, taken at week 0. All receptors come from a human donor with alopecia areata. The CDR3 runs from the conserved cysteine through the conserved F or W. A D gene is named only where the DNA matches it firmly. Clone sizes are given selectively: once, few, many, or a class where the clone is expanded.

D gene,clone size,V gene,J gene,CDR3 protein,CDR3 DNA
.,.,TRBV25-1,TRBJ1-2,CASSEPSYGYTF,TGTGCCAGCAGTGAGCCCAGCTATGGCTACACCTTC
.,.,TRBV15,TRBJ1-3,CATSRPGSGNTIYF,TGTGCCACCAGCAGGCCGGGCTCTGGAAACACCATATATTTT
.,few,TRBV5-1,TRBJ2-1,CASSSNGVGEQFF,TGCGCCAGCAGCTCAAATGGAGTTGGTGAGCAGTTCTTC
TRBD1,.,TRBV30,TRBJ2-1,CASSRDSLNNEQFF,TGTGCCTCGAGCCGGGACAGCCTTAACAATGAGCAGTTCTTC
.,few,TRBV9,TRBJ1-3,CASSERNSGNTIYF,TGTGCCAGCAGCGAGCGCAACTCTGGAAACACCATATATTTT
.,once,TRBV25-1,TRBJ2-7,CASSEQGIVEQYF,TGTGCCAGCAGTGAGCAAGGGATCGTCGAGCAGTACTTC
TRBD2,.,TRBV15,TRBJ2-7,CATSTGGNYEQYF,TGTGCCACCAGCACGGGGGGTAACTACGAGCAGTACTTC
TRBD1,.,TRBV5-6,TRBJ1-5,CASSRRQGNNQPQHF,TGTGCCAGCAGCCGACGACAGGGGAACAATCAGCCCCAGCATTTT
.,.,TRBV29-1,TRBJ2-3,CSVERPGTDTQYF,TGCAGCGTTGAGAGGCCCGGCACAGATACGCAGTATTTT
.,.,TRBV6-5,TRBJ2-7,CASSYSGEQYF,TGTGCCAGCAGTTACTCGGGGGAGCAGTACTTC
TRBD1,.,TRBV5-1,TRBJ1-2,CASSRDSGYGYTF,TGCGCCAGCAGCCGGGACAGCGGATATGGCTACACCTTC
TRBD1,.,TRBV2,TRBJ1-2,CASNRRTGSNYGYTF,TGTGCCAGCAACCGCCGGACAGGTTCTAACTATGGCTACACCTTC
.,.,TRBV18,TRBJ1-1,CASSPSNAGLNTEAFF,TGTGCCAGCTCACCGTCAAACGCAGGGCTGAACACTGAAGCTTTCTTT
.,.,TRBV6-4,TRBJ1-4,CASSRDANEKLFF,TGTGCCAGCAGCCGGGACGCCAATGAAAAACTGTTTTTT
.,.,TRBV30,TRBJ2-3,CAWSPTGTDTQYF,TGTGCCTGGAGTCCCACAGGCACAGATACGCAGTATTTT
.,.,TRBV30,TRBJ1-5,CAWSRGLSNQPQHF,TGTGCCTGGAGTCGGGGCCTTAGCAATCAGCCCCAGCATTTT
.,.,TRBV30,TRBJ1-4,CAWSTATNEKLFF,TGTGCCTGGAGTACCGCAACTAATGAAAAACTGTTTTTT
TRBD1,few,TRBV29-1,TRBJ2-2,CSATGTGNTGELFF,TGCAGCGCCACCGGGACAGGGAACACCGGGGAGCTGTTTTTT
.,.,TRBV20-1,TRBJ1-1,CSAHRYPEAFF,TGCAGTGCCCACAGATACCCCGAGGCTTTCTTT
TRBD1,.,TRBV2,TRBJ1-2,CASSVATGQGRYTF,TGTGCCAGCAGTGTGGCGACCGGACAGGGCCGCTACACCTTC
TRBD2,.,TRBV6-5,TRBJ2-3,CATISQRGAGDTQYF,TGTGCCACAATTAGTCAGCGGGGGGCTGGAGATACGCAGTATTTT
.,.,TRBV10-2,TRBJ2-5,CATSSVGQETQYF,TGCGCCACCTCATCGGTCGGGCAAGAGACCCAGTACTTC
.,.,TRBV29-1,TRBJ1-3,CSVGLTSGNTIYF,TGCAGCGTTGGACTGACCTCTGGAAACACCATATATTTT
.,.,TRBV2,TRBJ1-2,CASSELSGRGRTF,TGTGCCAGCAGTGAACTTTCGGGACGAGGACGCACCTTC
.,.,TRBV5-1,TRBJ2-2,CASSLQLQGTTGELFF,TGCGCCAGCAGCTTGCAACTCCAGGGGACCACCGGGGAGCTGTTTTTT
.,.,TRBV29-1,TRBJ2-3,CSVDGVRSTDTQYF,TGCAGCGTCGACGGTGTCCGAAGCACAGATACGCAGTATTTT
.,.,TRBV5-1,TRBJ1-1,CASSLVPNTEAFF,TGCGCCAGCAGCTTGGTGCCTAACACTGAAGCTTTCTTT
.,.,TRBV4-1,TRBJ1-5,CASSQDSSNQPQHF,TGCGCCAGCAGCCAGGACAGTAGCAATCAGCCCCAGCATTTT
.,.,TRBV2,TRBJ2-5,CASSEGGRKQETQYF,TGTGCCAGCAGTGAAGGGGGACGTAAACAAGAGACCCAGTACTTC
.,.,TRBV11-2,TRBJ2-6,CASSSQGAGANVLTF,TGTGCCAGCAGCTCCCAGGGTGCTGGGGCCAACGTCCTGACTTTC
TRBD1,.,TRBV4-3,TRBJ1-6,CASSTGTGEGSPLHF,TGCGCCAGCAGCACGGGTACAGGGGAGGGATCACCCCTCCACTTT
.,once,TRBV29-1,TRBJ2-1,CSVELHNEQFF,TGCAGCGTTGAACTCCACAATGAGCAGTTCTTC
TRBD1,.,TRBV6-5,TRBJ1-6,CASRPRDRGNSPLHF,TGTGCCAGCAGACCCCGGGACAGGGGAAATTCACCCCTCCACTTT
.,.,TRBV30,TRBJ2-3,CAWNGDTDTQYF,TGTGCCTGGAACGGGGACACAGATACGCAGTATTTT
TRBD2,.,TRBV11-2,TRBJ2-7,CASSRYRLAGVPYEQYF,TGTGCCAGCAGCCGTTACCGACTAGCCGGAGTTCCCTACGAGCAGTACTTC
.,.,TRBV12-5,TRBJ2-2,CASGLPLTGELFF,TGTGCTAGTGGTTTGCCCCTAACCGGGGAGCTGTTTTTT
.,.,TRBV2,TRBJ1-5,CASSTGRDQPQHF,TGTGCCAGCAGTACAGGGAGGGATCAGCCCCAGCATTTT
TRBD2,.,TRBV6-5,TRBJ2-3,CASSYLAGGTDTQYF,TGTGCCAGCAGTTACCTTGCGGGGGGGACAGATACGCAGTATTTT
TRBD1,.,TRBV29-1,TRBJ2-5,CSGRQGARGETQYF,TGCAGCGGCCGACAGGGTGCCAGGGGAGAGACCCAGTACTTC
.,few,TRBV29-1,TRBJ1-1,CSVDGVGTEAFF,TGCAGCGTTGACGGGGTAGGCACTGAAGCTTTCTTT
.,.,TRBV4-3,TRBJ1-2,CASSQDRTGSRQGYTF,TGCGCCAGCAGCCAAGATCGAACAGGGTCCCGCCAGGGCTACACCTTC
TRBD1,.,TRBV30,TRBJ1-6,CAWRPGGLYNSPLHF,TGTGCCTGGAGGCCAGGGGGCCTCTATAATTCACCCCTCCACTTT
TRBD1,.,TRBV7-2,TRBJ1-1,CASSLEGRGDEAFF,TGTGCCAGCAGCTTAGAAGGCAGGGGGGATGAAGCTTTCTTT
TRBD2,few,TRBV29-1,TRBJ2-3,CSVEGLAGSTDTQYF,TGCAGCGTTGAAGGACTAGCGGGGAGCACAGATACGCAGTATTTT
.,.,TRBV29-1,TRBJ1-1,CSVEGRNMNTEAFF,TGCAGCGTTGAAGGTCGGAACATGAACACTGAAGCTTTCTTT
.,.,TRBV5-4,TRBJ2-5,CASSLRLEETQYF,TGCGCCAGCAGCCTACGACTAGAAGAGACCCAGTACTTC
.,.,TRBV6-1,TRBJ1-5,CASEVEWKQPQHF,TGTGCCAGCGAGGTGGAGTGGAAACAGCCCCAGCATTTT
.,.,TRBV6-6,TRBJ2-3,CASSYYQGSGKEYF,TGTGCCAGCAGTTATTACCAGGGTTCTGGGAAGGAGTATTTT
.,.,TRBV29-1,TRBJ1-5,CSVVGPGDQPQHF,TGCAGCGTGGTAGGGCCCGGAGATCAGCCCCAGCATTTT
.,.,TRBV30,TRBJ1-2,CAWSGSEGYTF,TGTGCCTGGAGCGGATCCGAGGGTTACACCTTC
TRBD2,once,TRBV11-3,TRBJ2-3,CASSTGLAGSWTQYF,TGTGCCAGCAGCACGGGACTAGCGGGGTCATGGACGCAGTATTTT
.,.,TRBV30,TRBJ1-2,CALRPEASYGYTF,TGTGCCCTCAGACCAGAGGCGAGCTATGGCTACACCTTC
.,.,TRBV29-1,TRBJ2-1,CSVGMDSYNEQFF,TGCAGCGTTGGAATGGACAGCTACAATGAGCAGTTCTTC
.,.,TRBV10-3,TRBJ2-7,CAISETDYEQYF,TGTGCCATCAGTGAGACGGACTACGAGCAGTACTTC
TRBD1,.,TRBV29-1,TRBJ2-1,CSVDETGVMGEQFF,TGCAGCGTTGATGAGACAGGGGTTATGGGTGAGCAGTTCTTC